This passage covers 8 T cell receptor beta chains from one sample sequenced in a study of blood T cell repertoires in COVID-19. Repertoires were generated with immunoSEQ multiplex PCR, while TCRdb's copy carries only in-frame clones and drops some. In the table there are under 250,000 clones, about nine tenths of which are singletons. Sequenced input: peripheral blood. All receptors come from a woman between 40 and 55 years old with acute or convalescent COVID-19.

The rearrangement links TRBV5-1 to TRBJ1-1; 11 positions match TRBD1. The CDR3 extends over 17 amino acids. After removal of 4 bases from V and 0 bases from J, the junction contained 8 bases not matched to a gene. From germline, CDR1 is SGHRS and CDR2 YFSETQ. CDR3 DNA sequence: TGCGCCAGCAGCGTACGGGACAGGGGGTTACTGAACACTGAAGCTTTCTTT. Amino acid sequence: CASSVRDRGLLNTEAFF.

V gene TRBV19 combines with J gene TRBJ1-2, with TRBD1 identical over 8 bases. Germline trimming cut 8 bases from V and 3 bases from J; bases unmatched to any gene: 8. This CDR3 has 14 residues. The germline V gene encodes CDR1 LNHDA and CDR2 SQIVND (reference sequence). This CDR3 is CASHTGGDYYGYTF. The CDR3 region has the DNA TGTGCCAGTCATACAGGGGGTGATTACTATGGCTACACCTTC.

V is TRBV9 and J is TRBJ1-6; 10 bases align to TRBD1. The V segment lost 2 bases and the J segment 5 bases; nucleotides outside the gene matches: 4. The CDR3 extends over 16 amino acids. In germline, CDR1 is SGDLS, CDR2 YYNGEE. The CDR3 DNA reads TGTGCCAGCAGCGTGACAGGGGGCAGTGATAATTCACCCCTCCACTTT. Protein product: CASSVTGGSDNSPLHF.

The chain is built from TRBV27 and TRBJ2-7; 9 bases fit TRBD1. The CDR3 is 15 residues long. CDR1 is MNHEY, CDR2 SMNVEV, per germline (reference sequence). Trimming cost V 0 bases and J 3 bases; bases outside gene matches: 3. The CDR3 reads CASSLSGTGFYEQYV. DNA for the CDR3: TGTGCCAGCAGTTTATCAGGGACAGGGTTCTACGAGCAGTACGTC.

The chain combines TRBV29-1 with TRBJ1-3; D perhaps matches TRBD1 (6 bases). Trimming took 7 bases from V and 2 from J, leaving 12 bases between them. This CDR3 has 13 amino acids. CDR1 and CDR2 from the germline V gene are SQVTM and ANQGSEA. The CDR3 nucleotides are TGCAGCGCAACCGGGACACCTGGAAACACCATATATTTT. Amino acid sequence: CSATGTPGNTIYF.

The chain has TRBV19 and TRBJ1-1; D might be TRBD1 (5 bases). The CDR3 length is 17 residues. The germline V and J ends were trimmed by 2 bases and 1 base, with 17 bases remaining between them. Germline V CDR1 and CDR2: LNHDA, SQIVND (reference sequence). The CDR3 sequence is CASSIIPGAARNTEAFF. CDR3 DNA sequence: TGTGCCAGTAGTATAATTCCTGGGGCGGCGAGGAACACTGAAGCTTTCTTT.

The chain combines TRBV7-6 with TRBJ2-1; TRBD2 agrees at 10 bases. Trimming cost V 5 bases and J 7 bases; bases outside gene matches: 11. Germline V gene lookup returns CDR1 SGHVS and CDR2 FNYEAQ. CDR3 length equals 16 residues. CDR3 region: CASSASQRGGLNEQFF. The CDR3 DNA reads TGTGCCAGCAGCGCGTCTCAGCGGGGGGGCCTTAATGAGCAGTTCTTC.

This clone was counted between two and nine times. This CDR3 is CASSQQEHTEAFF. In DNA, the CDR3 is TGTGCCAGCAGCCAACAGGAGCACACTGAAGCTTTCTTT. The chain links TRBV6-5 to TRBJ1-1; tentatively, D is TRBD1 (5 bases). Germline V gene lookup returns CDR1 MNHEY and CDR2 SVGAGI. CDR3 length equals 13 residues. Trimming took 6 bases from V and 3 from J, leaving 11 bases between them.